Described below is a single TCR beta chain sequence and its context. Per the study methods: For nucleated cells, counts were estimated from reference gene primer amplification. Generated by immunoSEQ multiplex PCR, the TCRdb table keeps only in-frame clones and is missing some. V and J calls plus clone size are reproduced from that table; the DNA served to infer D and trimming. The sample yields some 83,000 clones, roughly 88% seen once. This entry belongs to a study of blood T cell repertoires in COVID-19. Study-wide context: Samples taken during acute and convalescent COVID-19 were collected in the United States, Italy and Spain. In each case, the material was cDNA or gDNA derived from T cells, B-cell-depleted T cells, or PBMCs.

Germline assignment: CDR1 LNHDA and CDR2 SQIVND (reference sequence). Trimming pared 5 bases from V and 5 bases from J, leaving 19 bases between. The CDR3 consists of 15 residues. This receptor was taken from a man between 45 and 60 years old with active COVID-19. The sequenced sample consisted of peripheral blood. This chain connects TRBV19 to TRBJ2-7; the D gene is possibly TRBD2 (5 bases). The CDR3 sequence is CASSEGSFRLHEQYF. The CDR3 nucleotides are TGTGCCAGTAGTGAAGGGAGTTTTCGACTCCACGAGCAGTACTTC. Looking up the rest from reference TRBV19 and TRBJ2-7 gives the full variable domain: DGGITQSPKYLFRKEGQNVTLSCEQNLNHDAMYWYRQDPGQGLRLIYYSQIVNDFQKGDIAEGYSVSREKKESFPLTVTSAQKNPTAFYLCASSEGSFRLHEQYFGPGTRLTVT.